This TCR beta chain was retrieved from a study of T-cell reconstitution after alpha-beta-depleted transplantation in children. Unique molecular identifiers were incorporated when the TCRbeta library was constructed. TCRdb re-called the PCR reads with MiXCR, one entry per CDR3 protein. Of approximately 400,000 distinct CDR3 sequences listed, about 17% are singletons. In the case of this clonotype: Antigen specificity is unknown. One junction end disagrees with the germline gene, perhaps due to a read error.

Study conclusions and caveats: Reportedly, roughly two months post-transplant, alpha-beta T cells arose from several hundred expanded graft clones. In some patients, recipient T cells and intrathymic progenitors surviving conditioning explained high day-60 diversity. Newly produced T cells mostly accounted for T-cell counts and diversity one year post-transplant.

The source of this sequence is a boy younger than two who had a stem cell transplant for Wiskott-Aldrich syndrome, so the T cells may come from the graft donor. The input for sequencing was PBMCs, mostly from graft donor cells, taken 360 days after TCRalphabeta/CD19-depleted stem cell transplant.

This CDR3 is CVSSRTTTGRNEKLFF. The CDR3 DNA sequence: TGTGTCAGCAGTCGGACAACGACAGGTCGGAATGAAAAACTGTTTTTT. The rearrangement links TRBV12-3 or TRBV12-4 to TRBJ1-4; D possibly corresponds to TRBD1 (6 bases). The CDR3 has 16 residues.